This T cell receptor beta chain was found in a study of cytomegalovirus exposure and HLA in healthy donors. Amplification used 60 Vbeta primers and 13 Jbeta primers. Using immunoSEQ multiplex PCR, the repertoire was profiled, and TCRdb retains in-frame clones only, with some absent. The sample lists 65,000 to 85,000 clones, around three quarters seen once, with around an eighth in the top ten. This clone appeared once. Trimming removed 0 bases at V and 5 bases at J, with 9 bases between. The germline V gene encodes CDR1 SGHKS and CDR2 YYEKEE (reference sequence). The CDR3 is made up of 14 amino acids.

This sequence originates from a male donor in good health and CMV-seropositive. The sample taken for sequencing was PBMCs. The chain has TRBV5-5 and TRBJ1-5, with D perhaps TRBD1 (6 bases). CDR3: CASSLDRADQPQHF. In DNA, the CDR3 is TGTGCCAGCAGCTTGGACAGGGCGGATCAGCCCCAGCATTTT.